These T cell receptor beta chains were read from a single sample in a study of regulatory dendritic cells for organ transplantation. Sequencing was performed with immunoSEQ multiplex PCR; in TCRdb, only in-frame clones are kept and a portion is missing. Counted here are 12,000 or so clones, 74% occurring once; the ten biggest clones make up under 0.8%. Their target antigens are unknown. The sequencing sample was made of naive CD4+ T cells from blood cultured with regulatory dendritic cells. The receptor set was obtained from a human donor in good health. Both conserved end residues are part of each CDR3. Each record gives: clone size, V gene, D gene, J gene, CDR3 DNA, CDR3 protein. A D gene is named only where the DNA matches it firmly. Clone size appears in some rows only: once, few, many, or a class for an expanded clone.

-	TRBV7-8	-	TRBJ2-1	TGTGCCAGCAGCTCCCCCTCCGGGAGTAATGAGCAGTTCTTC	CASSSPSGSNEQFF
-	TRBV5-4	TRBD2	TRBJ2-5	TGTGCCAGCAGCTTGTACGGGGGGCAAGAGACCCAGTACTTC	CASSLYGGQETQYF
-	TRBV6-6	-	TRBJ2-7	TGTGCCAGCAGTTCTCCGGGACGGGGGTACGAGCAGTACTTC	CASSSPGRGYEQYF
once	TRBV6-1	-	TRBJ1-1	TGTGCCAGCAGTGAAAGGGGGGGGCGGACTGAAGCTTTCTTT	CASSERGGRTEAFF
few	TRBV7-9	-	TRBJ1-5	TGTGCCAGCAGCCGAGTAGGGGATAGCAATCAGCCCCAGCATTTT	CASSRVGDSNQPQHF
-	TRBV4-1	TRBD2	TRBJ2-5	TGCGCCAGCAGCCAGGGGCTAGCGGGGGGGCAAGAGACCCAGTACTTC	CASSQGLAGGQETQYF
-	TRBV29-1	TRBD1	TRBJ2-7	TGCAGCGCTGATCGGACAGGGGATCAGAAGGGTCCCTACGAGCAGTACTTC	CSADRTGDQKGPYEQYF
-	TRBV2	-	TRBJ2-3	TGTGCCAGCATATCGGGAGAATTTGAACCTACGCAGTATTTT	CASISGEFEPTQYF
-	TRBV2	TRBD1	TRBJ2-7	TGTGCCAGCAGCCCCGGGACAGGCCCCTACGAGCAGTACTTC	CASSPGTGPYEQYF
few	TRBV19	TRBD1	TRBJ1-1	TGTGCCAGTAGTCGCCGGGACAGGGAAGAAGCTTTCTTT	CASSRRDREEAFF
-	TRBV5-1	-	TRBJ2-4	TGCGCCAGCAGCTTGGACTTAGCCAAAAACATTCAGTACTTC	CASSLDLAKNIQYF
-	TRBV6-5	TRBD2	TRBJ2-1	TGTGCCAGCAGTCACGGGACTAGCGGAAACAATGAGCAGTTCTTC	CASSHGTSGNNEQFF
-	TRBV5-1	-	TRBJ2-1	TGCGCCAGCAGCTTGGAAAGTAGCGGCAATGAGCAGTTCTTC	CASSLESSGNEQFF
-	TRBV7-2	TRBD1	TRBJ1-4	TGTGCCAGCAGCCCCCTAGGAGGGGGCCATGAAAAACTGTTTTTT	CASSPLGGGHEKLFF
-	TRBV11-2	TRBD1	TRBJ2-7	TGTGCCAGCAGGCGAGCCGGGACAGGGGACCACGAGCAGTACTTC	CASRRAGTGDHEQYF
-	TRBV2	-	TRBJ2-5	TGTGCCTTGCAGGTGGGGGGGCACGAAGAGACCCAGTACTTC	CALQVGGHEETQYF
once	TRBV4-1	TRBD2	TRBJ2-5	TGCGCCAGCAGCCCACCGGGCGGGGGTGGCGAGACCCAGTACTTC	CASSPPGGGGETQYF
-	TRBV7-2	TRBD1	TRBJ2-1	TGTGCCAGCAGCGGACAGGGGAATGAGCAGTTCTTC	CASSGQGNEQFF
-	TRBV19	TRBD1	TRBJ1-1	TGTGCCAGTAGTATACAGGGGGCGAAGGGTGAAGCTTTCTTT	CASSIQGAKGEAFF
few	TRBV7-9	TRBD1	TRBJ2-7	TGTGCCAGCAGCTTCGGGACAGGAGGCTCCTACGAGCAGTACTTC	CASSFGTGGSYEQYF
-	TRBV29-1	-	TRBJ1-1	TGCAGCGTTTCAGGGATGGTCGGCACTGAAGCTTTCTTT	CSVSGMVGTEAFF
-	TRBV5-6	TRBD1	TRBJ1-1	TGTGCCAGCAGCCCAGGGGGATATCAGTACACTGAAGCTTTCTTT	CASSPGGYQYTEAFF
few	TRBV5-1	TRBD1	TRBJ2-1	TGCGCCAGCAGCAGATACAGGGGGAGCTCCTACAATGAGCAGTTCTTC	CASSRYRGSSYNEQFF
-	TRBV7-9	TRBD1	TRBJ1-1	TGTGCCAGCAGTGGACAGGGGGTTGAAGCTTTCTTT	CASSGQGVEAFF
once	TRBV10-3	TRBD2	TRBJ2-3	TGTGCCATCAGTGAGTCGATAGCGGGGGGGCCTGGTACGCAGTATTTT	CAISESIAGGPGTQYF
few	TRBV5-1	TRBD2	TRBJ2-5	TGCGCCAGCAGCTCCTCACTAGCGGCCCAAGAGACCCAGTACTTC	CASSSSLAAQETQYF
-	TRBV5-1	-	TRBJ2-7	TGCGCCAGCAGCTTCTCCGACAGGCGCGAGCAGTACTTC	CASSFSDRREQYF
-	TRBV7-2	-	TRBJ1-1	TGTGCCAGCAGCTTACAGCCAAAGGGGGCTGAAGCTTTCTTT	CASSLQPKGAEAFF
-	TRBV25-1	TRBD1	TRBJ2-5	TGTGCCAGCACAGGACAGGGCCGAAGGGAGACCCAGTACTTC	CASTGQGRRETQYF
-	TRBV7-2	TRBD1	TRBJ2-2	TGTGCCAGCAGCCTAGGGACAGGGGTCGGCGGGGAGCTGTTTTTT	CASSLGTGVGGELFF
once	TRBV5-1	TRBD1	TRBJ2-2	TGCGCCAGCAGCTTCGGACAGGGCCCGAACACCGGGGAGCTGTTTTTT	CASSFGQGPNTGELFF
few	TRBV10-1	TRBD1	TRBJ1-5	TGCGCCAGCACTCTGACAGGGGAGAGAGGCAATCAGCCCCAGCATTTT	CASTLTGERGNQPQHF
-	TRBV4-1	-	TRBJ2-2	TGCGCCAGCAGCCAAGAATGGGGGCTGGTCACCGGGGAGCTGTTTTTT	CASSQEWGLVTGELFF
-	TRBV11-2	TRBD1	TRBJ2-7	TGTGCCAGCAGCCGAGCGACAGGGCCCTCCTACGAGCAGTACTTC	CASSRATGPSYEQYF
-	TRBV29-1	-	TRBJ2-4	TGCAGCGTTGATCCAACAGGGCGCAAAAACATTCAGTACTTC	CSVDPTGRKNIQYF
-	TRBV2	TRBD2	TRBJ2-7	TGTGCCAGCTCCCCTTCGGGGGGGGCCTACGAGCAGTACTTC	CASSPSGGAYEQYF
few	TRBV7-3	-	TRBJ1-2	TGTGCCAGCAGCCCATCAACCGGGAACTATGGCTACACCTTC	CASSPSTGNYGYTF
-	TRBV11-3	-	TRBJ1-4	TGTGCCAGCAGCTTAGAGGGGACAACAAATGAAAAACTGTTTTTT	CASSLEGTTNEKLFF
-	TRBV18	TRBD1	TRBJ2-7	TGTGCCAGCTCACTTCAGTCGGCCGGGACAGGATTCTACGAGCAGTACTTC	CASSLQSAGTGFYEQYF
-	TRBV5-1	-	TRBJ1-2	TGCGCCAGCAGCGAGGCCCAACCGCGCTCTGGCTACACCTTC	CASSEAQPRSGYTF
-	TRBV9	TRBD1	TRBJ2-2	TGTGCCAGCAGCGTAGGGGCAGGGGGCGGGACCGGGGAGCTGTTTTTT	CASSVGAGGGTGELFF
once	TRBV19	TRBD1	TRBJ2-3	TGTGCCAGTAGTGCCTACAGGGGCGCAGATACGCAGTATTTT	CASSAYRGADTQYF
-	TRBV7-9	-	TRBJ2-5	TGTGCCAGCAGCGCCCTAGGGGGGGGCCAAGAGACCCAGTACTTC	CASSALGGGQETQYF
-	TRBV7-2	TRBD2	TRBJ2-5	TGTGCCAGCAGCTTGGGACTAGCGGGGGGCAACCAAGAGACCCAGTACTTC	CASSLGLAGGNQETQYF
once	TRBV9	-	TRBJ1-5	TGTGCCAGCAGCGTAGGGCAGGGAGGCCAGCCCCAGCATTTT	CASSVGQGGQPQHF
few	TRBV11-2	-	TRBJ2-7	TGTGCCAGCAGCTTCAGCGACGGGAGCTCCTACGAGCAGTACTTC	CASSFSDGSSYEQYF